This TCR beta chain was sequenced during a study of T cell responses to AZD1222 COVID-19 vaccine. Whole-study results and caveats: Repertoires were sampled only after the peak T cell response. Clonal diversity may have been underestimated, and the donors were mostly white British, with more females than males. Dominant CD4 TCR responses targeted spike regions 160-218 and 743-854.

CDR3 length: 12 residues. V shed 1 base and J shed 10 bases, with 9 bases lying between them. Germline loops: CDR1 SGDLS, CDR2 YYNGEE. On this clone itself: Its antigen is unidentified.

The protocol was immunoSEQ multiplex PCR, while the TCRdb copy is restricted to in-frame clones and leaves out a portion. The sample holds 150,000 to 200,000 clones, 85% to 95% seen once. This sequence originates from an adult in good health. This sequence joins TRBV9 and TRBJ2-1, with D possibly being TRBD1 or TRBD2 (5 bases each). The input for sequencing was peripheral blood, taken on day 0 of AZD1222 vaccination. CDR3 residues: CASSVFWDEQFF. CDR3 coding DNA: TGTGCCAGCAGCGTATTTTGGGACGAGCAGTTCTTC.